The 20 T cell receptor beta chains in this list originate from one sample, sequenced in a study of control samples from healthy donors and cancer patients. Repertoires were generated with immunoSEQ multiplex PCR, while TCRdb's copy carries only in-frame clones and drops some. The sample shows under 150,000 clones, approximately 93% of them seen only once. Material: blood. Receptor source: a man aged 30 to 39 in good health.

The chain combines TRBV9 with TRBJ2-7; 16 nucleotides match TRBD2. Germline V gene lookup returns CDR1 SGDLS and CDR2 YYNGEE. The CDR3 runs 18 residues. V dropped 0 bases and J dropped 2; count of bases not matched to a gene: 5. The CDR3 spells CASSVVPGTSGGAYEQYF. CDR3 nucleotides: TGTGCCAGCAGCGTAGTGCCCGGGACTAGCGGGGGGGCCTACGAGCAGTACTTC.

V gene TRBV29-1 combines with J gene TRBJ2-2, with D maybe TRBD2 (6 bases). CDR3 length equals 12 residues. V lost 7 bases, J lost 6 bases, and 12 bases lay in between. Germline CDR1 and CDR2: SQVTM and ANQGSEA. CDR3 nucleotides: TGCAGCGCCGCGCGGGGATCCGGGGAGCTGTTTTTT. It specifies CSAARGSGELFF.

V gene TRBV6-5 combines with J gene TRBJ1-1; TRBD1 is a possible D gene (5 bases). Germline V gives CDR1 MNHEY, CDR2 SVGAGI. V lost 6 bases and J lost 0, with 14 bases in between. The CDR3 has 15 amino acids. In DNA form, the CDR3 reads TGTGCCAGCAGGGAGCGGACGGACATGAACACTGAAGCTTTCTTT. Protein: CASRERTDMNTEAFF.

The chain couples TRBV4-1 to TRBJ2-3, with TRBD2 identical over 14 bases. Germline CDR1 MGHRA, CDR2 YSYEKL. The junction had 4 bases not matched to a gene; V was cut back by 0 bases and J by 2 bases. The CDR3 is 18 residues long. The CDR3, as DNA: TGCGCCAGCAGCCAAGAGACTAGCGGGGGGGCTCTCACAGATACGCAGTATTTT. Encoded protein: CASSQETSGGALTDTQYF.

V usage is TRBV27 and J usage is TRBJ1-1; D is perhaps TRBD1 (6 bases). The CDR3 is 14 residues long. Germline lookup yields CDR1 MNHEY and CDR2 SMNVEV (reference sequence). V shed 6 bases and J shed 7 bases, with 18 bases lying between them. CDR3 DNA sequence: TGTGCCAGCAGCCCGGGGGCGCGGGGAAATGAAGCTTTCTTT. Amino acid sequence: CASSPGARGNEAFF.

V and J are TRBV28 and TRBJ2-1, with 10 positions matching TRBD2. The CDR3 contains 14 residues. The germline CDR1 and CDR2 sequences are MDHEN and SYDVKM. V lost 5 bases, J lost 8 bases, and 6 bases stayed unmatched. The CDR3 DNA reads TGTGCCAGCAGTCTTACTAGCGGGGTTGATGAGCAGTTCTTC. It encodes CASSLTSGVDEQFF. The full variable domain, with the rest looked up from reference TRBV28 and TRBJ2-1, is DVKVTQSSRYLVKRTGEKVFLECVQDMDHENMFWYRQDPGLGLRLIYFSYDVKMKEKGDIPEGYSVSREKKERFSLILESASTNQTSMYLCASSLTSGVDEQFFGPGTRLTVL.

The table lists this clone with a count of one. The chain employs TRBV25-1 and TRBJ2-5, with 10 positions matching TRBD2. Losses at the gene ends were 5 bases for V and 3 bases for J; bases not matched to a gene: 3. The CDR3 covers 14 residues. Per the germline V gene, CDR1 is MGHDK and CDR2 is SYGVNS. For the CDR3, the DNA is TGTGCCAGCAGTTACGGACTAGCGGAAGAGACCCAGTACTTC. It codes for CASSYGLAEETQYF.

A note on this clone: The sample holds other DNA sequences that translate to the same CDR3. V gene TRBV19 combines with J gene TRBJ2-7; D ambiguous. Trimming pared 3 bases from V and 4 bases from J, leaving 10 bases between. CDR3 length equals 13 residues. CDR1 and CDR2 from the germline V gene are LNHDA and SQIVND (reference sequence). The CDR3 nucleotides read TGTGCCAGTAGTATCGGGTTAGGTTACGAGCAGTACGTC. This encodes CASSIGLGYEQYV.

The CDR3, as DNA: TGTGCTAGTGGTTTGGTACAGGGTATGGCTGAAGCTTTCTTT. The encoded protein is CASGLVQGMAEAFF. V and J are TRBV12-5 and TRBJ1-1; maybe TRBD1 (6 bases). This CDR3 is 14 amino acids long. From germline, CDR1 is LGHNT and CDR2 FRNRAP. V lost 0 bases, J lost 6 bases, and 11 bases lay in between.

The rearrangement joins TRBV27 to TRBJ2-3; the D gene is possibly TRBD2 (6 bases). There are 15 residues in the CDR3. Trimming removed 6 bases at V and 5 bases at J, with 18 bases between. The germline V gene encodes CDR1 MNHEY and CDR2 SMNVEV (reference sequence). The CDR3 region is CASRPWVGGGDTQYF. CDR3 in DNA: TGTGCCAGCAGACCTTGGGTGGGGGGTGGAGATACGCAGTATTTT.

This chain links TRBV3-1 (or the pseudogene TRBV3-2) with TRBJ2-3; 13 positions match TRBD2. The CDR3 is made up of 18 amino acids. The germline gives CDR1 LGHDT, CDR2 YNNKEL (reference sequence). Unmatched junction bases numbered 12, after V lost 3 bases and J lost 6 bases. CDR3 protein: CASSQRGTSGGAGDTQYF. The DNA for the CDR3 is TGTGCCAGCAGCCAGAGAGGTACTAGCGGGGGGGCCGGGGATACGCAGTATTTT.

V gene TRBV5-1 combines with J gene TRBJ1-2, with D hard to call. The germline V gene has CDR1 SGHRS and CDR2 YFSETQ. The germline V and J ends were trimmed by 4 bases and 8 bases, with 12 bases remaining between them. The CDR3 covers 12 residues. CDR3 in amino acids: CASSLGSNGYTF. CDR3 nucleotide sequence: TGCGCCAGCAGCCTCGGAAGTAACGGCTACACCTTC.

The chain links TRBV4-1 to TRBJ1-3; D gene uncertain. V was pared by 0 bases and J by 0 bases, with 9 bases between. Germline loops: CDR1 MGHRA, CDR2 YSYEKL. The CDR3 loop spans 16 amino acids. The CDR3 region has the DNA TGCGCCAGCAGCCAAGATCCGGGGATCTCTGGAAACACCATATATTTT. It translates to CASSQDPGISGNTIYF.

The V and J genes are TRBV4-2 and TRBJ1-1; D unresolved. V was clipped by 4 bases and J by 4 bases, with 13 bases between them. The CDR3 has 14 amino acids. CDR1 LGHNA and CDR2 YNFKEQ come from the germline V gene. The CDR3 reads CASSPPGKGTEAFF. The CDR3 DNA reads TGTGCCAGCAGCCCGCCGGGTAAAGGCACTGAAGCTTTCTTT.

This chain connects TRBV18 to TRBJ2-1; 14 bases fit TRBD2. The CDR3 is made up of 17 amino acids. V gave up 5 bases and J gave up 4 bases; unmatched junction bases: 7. The germline V gene encodes CDR1 KGHSH and CDR2 LQKENI. CDR3 nucleotides: TGTGCCAGCTCAGCTCCCGGACTAGCGGGGGGTTACAATGAGCAGTTCTTC. Encoded protein: CASSAPGLAGGYNEQFF.

The CDR3 reads CSVEEDRAAGEAFF. DNA for the CDR3: TGCAGCGTTGAAGAAGACAGGGCGGCGGGTGAAGCTTTCTTT. V is TRBV29-1 and J is TRBJ1-1; the match to TRBD1 covers 7 bases. Germline lookup yields CDR1 SQVTM and CDR2 ANQGSEA. There are 14 residues in the CDR3. V lost 0 bases to trimming and J lost 7 bases; unmatched junction nucleotides: 8.

The chain carries TRBV5-1 and TRBJ2-3; unclear D gene. The CDR3 covers 11 residues. V was clipped by 4 bases and J by 2 bases, with 2 bases between them. Germline-derived CDR1 and CDR2 are SGHRS and YFSETQ. The CDR3 DNA is TGCGCCAGCAGCGCCACAGATACGCAGTATTTT. Protein: CASSATDTQYF.

The chain combines TRBV6-1 with TRBJ2-5; 8 bases align to TRBD2. The CDR3 runs 15 residues. Germline trimming cut 2 bases from V and 2 bases from J; bases unmatched to any gene: 4. Germline values: CDR1 MNHNS, CDR2 SASEGT. CDR3 sequence: CASSELAGRQETQYF. The CDR3 bases are TGTGCCAGCAGTGAACTAGCGGGTAGACAAGAGACCCAGTACTTC.

V and J are TRBV28 and TRBJ1-1, with 9 nucleotides matching TRBD1. Per the germline V gene, CDR1 is MDHEN and CDR2 is SYDVKM. With V trimmed by 10 bases and J by 4 bases, 10 bases remained unmatched. The CDR3 totals 14 residues. CDR3 loop: CAITKGTGTTEAFF. CDR3 in DNA: TGTGCCATCACCAAAGGGACAGGGACCACTGAAGCTTTCTTT.

The V gene is TRBV18, the J gene TRBJ2-5; D is undetermined. Between the trimmed V and J ends, which lost 0 bases and 1 base, there was a span of 6 bases. Germline CDR1 KGHSH, CDR2 LQKENI. The CDR3 spans 14 residues. The CDR3 region has the DNA TGTGCCAGCTCACCACCGACCCCCCAAGAGACCCAGTACTTC. Translated: CASSPPTPQETQYF.